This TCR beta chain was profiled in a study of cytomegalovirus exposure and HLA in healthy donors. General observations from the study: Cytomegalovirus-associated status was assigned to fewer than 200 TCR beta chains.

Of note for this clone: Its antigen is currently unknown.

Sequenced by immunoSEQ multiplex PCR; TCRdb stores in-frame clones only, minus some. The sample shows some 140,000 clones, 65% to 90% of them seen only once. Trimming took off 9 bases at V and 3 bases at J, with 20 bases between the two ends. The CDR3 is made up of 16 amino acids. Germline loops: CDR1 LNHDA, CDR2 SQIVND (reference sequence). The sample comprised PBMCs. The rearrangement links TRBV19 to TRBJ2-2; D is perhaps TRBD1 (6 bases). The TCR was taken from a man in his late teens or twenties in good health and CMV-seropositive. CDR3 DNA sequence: TGTGCCAGCTCACTTAGGGGACAAGGATACACCGGGGAGCTGTTTTTT. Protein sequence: CASSLRGQGYTGELFF.